One sample yielded the 18 T cell receptor beta chains listed below, sequenced in a study of blood T cell repertoires in COVID-19. This table comes from immunoSEQ multiplex PCR, and its TCRdb copy is limited to in-frame clones, with some not included. The table includes 300,000 to 400,000 clones, about 88% detected once. The sequenced material came from peripheral blood. These receptors all stem from a woman between 70 and 85 years old with COVID-19, enrolled during active disease.

The gene calls are TRBV5-1 and TRBJ1-1; no definite D call. V lost 3 bases, J lost 3 bases, and 12 bases lay in between. In germline, CDR1 is SGHRS, CDR2 YFSETQ. CDR3 length: 14 residues. CDR3 DNA: TGCGCCAGCAGCTATTCCGATTCGGACACTGAAGCTTTCTTT. It translates to CASSYSDSDTEAFF.

The count of this clone is one. V is TRBV28 and J is TRBJ1-2; a possible D gene is TRBD1 (5 bases). The CDR3 consists of 17 residues. The germline gives CDR1 MDHEN, CDR2 SYDVKM. V lost 3 bases to trimming and J lost 5 bases, with 22 bases between them. The CDR3 spells CASSFLPDSSAFYGYTF. The DNA for the CDR3 is TGTGCCAGCAGTTTTTTGCCTGACAGTAGTGCCTTTTATGGCTACACCTTC.

The chain combines TRBV9 with TRBJ2-3, with TRBD2 identical over 8 bases. CDR3 size: 19 residues. The junction had 16 bases not matched to a gene; V was cut back by 4 bases and J by 0 bases. Looked up from germline, CDR1 is SGDLS and CDR2 is YYNGEE. The CDR3 DNA sequence: TGTGCCAGCAGCCCTAGGTTGGCGGGGGGTTGGACTAGCACAGATACGCAGTATTTT. This codes for CASSPRLAGGWTSTDTQYF.

This clone was seen once. The chain uses TRBV6-4 and TRBJ1-1; possible D gene TRBD1, 5 bases. V was clipped by 6 bases and J by 1 base, with 12 bases between them. Germline loops: CDR1 MRHNA, CDR2 SNTAGT. This CDR3 spans 14 amino acids. The CDR3 here is CASRQEHRNTEAFF. CDR3 bases: TGTGCCAGCAGACAGGAACACAGGAACACTGAAGCTTTCTTT.

The CDR3 coding sequence is TGCGCCAGCAGCTTGGGGTTACTAGCGGAGCACTCCTACGAGCAGTACTTC. Residues: CASSLGLLAEHSYEQYF. The V gene is TRBV5-1, the J gene TRBJ2-7; 8 bases fit TRBD2. The length of the CDR3 is 17 residues. The V and J ends lost 0 bases and 0 bases, in that order; junction bases with no gene match: 8. Germline CDR1 SGHRS, CDR2 YFSETQ.

The CDR3 spells CASSVASGGAGEQYF. The CDR3 bases are TGTGCCAGCAGTGTAGCTAGCGGGGGGGCGGGCGAGCAGTACTTC. The chain uses TRBV2 and TRBJ2-7; 12 bases map to TRBD2. The J segment lost 6 bases and the V segment lost 4 bases, leaving 7 bases of the junction unmatched. Germline assignment: CDR1 SNHLY and CDR2 FYNNEI. This CDR3 comprises 15 residues.

The rearrangement joins TRBV7-2 to TRBJ1-5, with D possibly TRBD1 on 5 matching bases. In germline, CDR1 is SGHTA, CDR2 FQGNSA. V lost 7 bases and J lost 3, with 13 bases in between. The CDR3 has 14 amino acids. The CDR3 loop reads CASNDGRDNQPQHF. Here the CDR3 DNA reads TGTGCCAGCAACGACGGCAGGGACAATCAGCCCCAGCATTTT.

This chain connects TRBV4-3 to TRBJ1-2; weak D call: TRBD1 (5 bases). The CDR3 loop spans 17 amino acids. V lost 1 base and J lost 1, with 16 bases in between. Germline CDR1 is LGHNA and CDR2 is YSLEER. DNA of the CDR3: TGCGCCAGCAGCCAAGGCAGGCAGGGCGGAGATAACTATGGCTACACCTTC. This sequence encodes CASSQGRQGGDNYGYTF.

The chain has TRBV10-2 and TRBJ2-5, with 11 nucleotides matching TRBD2. J gave up 9 bases and V 6 bases, and 6 bases lay outside the gene matches. The CDR3 is 13 amino acids. Per germline, CDR1 WSHSY and CDR2 SAAADI. The CDR3: CASRTSGGRAQYF. The CDR3 region has the DNA TGCGCCAGCAGAACTAGCGGGGGTAGGGCCCAGTACTTC.

The rearrangement links TRBV19 to TRBJ1-2; possibly TRBD1 for D (6 bases). This CDR3 has 13 amino acids. The V gene lost 1 base and the J gene lost 5 bases, with 8 bases spanning the gap. Germline CDR1 and CDR2: LNHDA and SQIVND (reference sequence). The CDR3 loop is CASSIVTGYGYTF. CDR3 bases: TGTGCCAGTAGTATAGTGACAGGATATGGCTACACCTTC.

The gene calls are TRBV13 and TRBJ2-3; 9 nucleotides match TRBD1. Trimming cost V 6 bases and J 3 bases; bases outside gene matches: 4. CDR1 is PRHDT, CDR2 FYEKMQ, per germline (reference sequence). The CDR3 loop spans 14 amino acids. The CDR3 sequence is CASSRGTGTDTQYF. CDR3 coding DNA: TGTGCCAGCAGTCGTGGGACAGGGACAGATACGCAGTATTTT.

The chain employs TRBV6-5 and TRBJ1-2; a weak D match, TRBD1 (5 bases). CDR1 and CDR2 (germline): MNHEY, SVGAGI. The V and J ends lost 7 bases and 4 bases respectively, with 10 bases between them. This CDR3 is 12 amino acids long. CDR3: CASTGSSYGYTF. CDR3 nucleotide sequence: TGTGCCAGCACAGGGTCTAGCTATGGCTACACCTTC.

V usage is TRBV5-1 and J usage is TRBJ2-5, with 9 bases lining up with TRBD1. Germline V gives CDR1 SGHRS, CDR2 YFSETQ. V lost 4 bases to trimming and J lost 6 bases; unmatched junction nucleotides: 4. The CDR3 contains 13 residues. The CDR3 here is CASSPDRGKTQYF. CDR3 in DNA: TGCGCCAGCAGCCCGGACAGGGGAAAGACCCAGTACTTC.

The rearrangement joins TRBV6-6 to TRBJ1-2; D is perhaps TRBD1 (6 bases). The germline V and J ends were trimmed by 7 bases and 7 bases, with 19 bases remaining between them. This CDR3 is built from 14 residues. Looked up from germline, CDR1 is MNHNY and CDR2 is SVGAGI (reference sequence). The CDR3 DNA follows: TGTGCCAGCACCCTCGGACAGTTGTCTGGTGGCTACACCTTC. Its protein is CASTLGQLSGGYTF.

Comments on this clone: Other DNA sequences in this specimen translate into the identical CDR3. CDR3 DNA sequence: TGTGCCAGCAGTTTAACAGGGGGCTATGGCTACACCTTC. This encodes CASSLTGGYGYTF. This chain connects TRBV12-3 or TRBV12-4 to TRBJ1-2; 8 bases line up with TRBD1. Germline trimming cut 2 bases from V and 4 bases from J; bases unmatched to any gene: 0. The CDR3 totals 13 residues.

CDR3 region: CASTTRQGAGAEAFF. The CDR3 coding sequence is TGTGCCAGCACAACACGACAGGGGGCAGGAGCTGAAGCTTTCTTT. The genes are TRBV6-6 and TRBJ1-1, with 10 bases aligning to TRBD1. There are 15 residues in the CDR3. Per the germline V gene, CDR1 is MNHNY and CDR2 is SVGAGI (reference sequence). After removal of 7 bases from V and 6 bases from J, the junction contained 11 bases not matched to a gene.

This chain joins TRBV7-9 and TRBJ2-7; 9 bases are shared with TRBD2. Trimming cost V 3 bases and J 2 bases; bases outside gene matches: 5. The CDR3 spans 15 residues. From germline, CDR1 is SEHNR and CDR2 FQNEAQ (reference sequence). The DNA of the CDR3 is TGTGCCAGCAGCTTGGAAAGCGGGGGGCCCTACGAGCAGTACTTC. Translation: CASSLESGGPYEQYF. The whole variable domain, remainder taken from reference TRBV7-9 and TRBJ2-7, is DTGVSQNPRHKITKRGQNVTFRCDPISEHNRLYWYRQTLGQGPEFLTYFQNEAQLEKSRLLSDRFSAERPKGSFSTLEIQRTEQGDSAMYLCASSLESGGPYEQYFGPGTRLTVT.

This rearrangement joins TRBV7-6 to TRBJ2-3; 10 bases align to TRBD2. The trim removed 2 bases at V and 2 bases at J, leaving 7 bases unmatched. This CDR3 comprises 17 residues. Germline-derived CDR1 and CDR2 are SGHVS and FNYEAQ. Here the CDR3 reads CASSLRLAGADTDTQYF. CDR3 nucleotide sequence: TGTGCCAGCAGCTTAAGGCTAGCGGGGGCCGACACAGATACGCAGTATTTT.